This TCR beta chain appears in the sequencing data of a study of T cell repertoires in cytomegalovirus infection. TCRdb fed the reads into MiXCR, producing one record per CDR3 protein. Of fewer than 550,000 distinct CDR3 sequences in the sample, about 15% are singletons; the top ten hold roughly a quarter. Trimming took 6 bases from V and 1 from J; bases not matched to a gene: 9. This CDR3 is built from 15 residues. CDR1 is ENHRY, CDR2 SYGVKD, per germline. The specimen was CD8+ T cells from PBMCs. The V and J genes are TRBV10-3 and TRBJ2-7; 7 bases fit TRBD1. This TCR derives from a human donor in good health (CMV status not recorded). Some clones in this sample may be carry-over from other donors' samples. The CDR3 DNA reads TGTGCCATCAGGGTCGGGACAGAGAAATCCTACGAGCAGTACTTC. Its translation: CAIRVGTEKSYEQYF.